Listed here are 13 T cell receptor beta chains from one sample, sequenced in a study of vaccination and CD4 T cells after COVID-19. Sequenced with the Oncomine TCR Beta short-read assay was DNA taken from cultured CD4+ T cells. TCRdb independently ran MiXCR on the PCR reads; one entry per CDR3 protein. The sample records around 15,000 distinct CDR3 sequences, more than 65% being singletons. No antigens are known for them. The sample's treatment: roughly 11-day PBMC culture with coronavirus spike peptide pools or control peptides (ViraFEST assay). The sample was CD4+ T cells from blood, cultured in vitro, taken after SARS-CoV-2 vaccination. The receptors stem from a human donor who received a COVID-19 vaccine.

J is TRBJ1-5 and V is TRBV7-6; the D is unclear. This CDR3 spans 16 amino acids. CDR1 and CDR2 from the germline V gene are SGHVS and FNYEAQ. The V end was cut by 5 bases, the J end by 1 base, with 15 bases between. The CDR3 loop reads CASSPPIPESNQPQHF. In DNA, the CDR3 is TGTGCCAGCAGCCCCCCTATCCCTGAGAGCAATCAGCCCCAGCATTTT.

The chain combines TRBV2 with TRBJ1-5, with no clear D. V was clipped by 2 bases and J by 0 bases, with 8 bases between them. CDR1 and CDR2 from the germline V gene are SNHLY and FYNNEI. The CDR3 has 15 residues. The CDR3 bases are TGTGCCAGCAGTGAACAGACTTATAGCAATCAGCCCCAGCATTTT. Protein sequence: CASSEQTYSNQPQHF.

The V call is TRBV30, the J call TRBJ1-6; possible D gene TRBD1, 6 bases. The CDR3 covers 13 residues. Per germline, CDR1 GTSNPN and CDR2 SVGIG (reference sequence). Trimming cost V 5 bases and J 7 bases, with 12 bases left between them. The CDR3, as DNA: TGTGCCTGGGCGGCAGGGGCAAATTCACCCCTCCACTTT. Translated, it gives CAWAAGANSPLHF.

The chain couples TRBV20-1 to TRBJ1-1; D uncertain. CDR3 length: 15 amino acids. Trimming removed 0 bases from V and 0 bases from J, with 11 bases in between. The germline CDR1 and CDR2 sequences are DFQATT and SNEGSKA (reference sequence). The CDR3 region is CSARDRGGLNTEAFF. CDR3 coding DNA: TGCAGTGCTAGAGATCGGGGTGGGTTGAACACTGAAGCTTTCTTT.

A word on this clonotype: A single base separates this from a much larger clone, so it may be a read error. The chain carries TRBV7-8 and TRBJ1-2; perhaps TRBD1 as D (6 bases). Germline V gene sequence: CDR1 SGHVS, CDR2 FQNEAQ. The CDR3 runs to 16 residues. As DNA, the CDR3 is TGTGCCACCAGCTTAGTAGGGGGACTCTATAACTATGGCTACACCTTC. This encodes CATSLVGGLYNYGYTF.

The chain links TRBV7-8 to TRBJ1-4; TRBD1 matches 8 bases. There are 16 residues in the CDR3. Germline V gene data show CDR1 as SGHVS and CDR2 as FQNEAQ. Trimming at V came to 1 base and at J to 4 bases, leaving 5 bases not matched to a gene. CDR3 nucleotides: TGTGCCAGCAGCTTAGTTACGGGACAGGATAATGAAAAACTGTTTTTT. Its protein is CASSLVTGQDNEKLFF.

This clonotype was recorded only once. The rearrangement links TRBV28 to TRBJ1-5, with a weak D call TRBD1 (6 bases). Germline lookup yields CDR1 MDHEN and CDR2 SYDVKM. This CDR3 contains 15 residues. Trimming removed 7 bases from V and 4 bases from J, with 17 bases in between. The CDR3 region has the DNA TGTGCCAGCAACCCGGAGGGGGGTCGGAATCAGCCCCAGCATTTT. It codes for CASNPEGGRNQPQHF.

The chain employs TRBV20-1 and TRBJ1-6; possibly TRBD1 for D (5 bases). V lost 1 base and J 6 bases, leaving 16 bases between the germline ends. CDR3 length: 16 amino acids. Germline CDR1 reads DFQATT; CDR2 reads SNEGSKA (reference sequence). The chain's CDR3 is CSARGLRDGSNSPLHF. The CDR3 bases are TGCAGTGCTAGAGGGTTAAGGGACGGGAGTAATTCACCCCTCCACTTT.

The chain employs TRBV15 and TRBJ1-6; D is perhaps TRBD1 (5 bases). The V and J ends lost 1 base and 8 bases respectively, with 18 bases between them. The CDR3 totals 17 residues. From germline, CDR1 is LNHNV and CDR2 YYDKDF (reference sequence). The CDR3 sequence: CATSRVPGGGSYSPLHF. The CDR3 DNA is TGTGCCACCAGCAGAGTCCCCGGCGGGGGAAGTTATTCACCCCTCCACTTT. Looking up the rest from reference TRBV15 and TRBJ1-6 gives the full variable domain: DAMVIQNPRYQVTQFGKPVTLSCSQTLNHNVMYWYQQKSSQAPKLLFHYYDKDFNNEADTPDNFQSRRPNTSFCFLDIRSPGLGDTAMYLCATSRVPGGGSYSPLHFGNGTRLTVT.

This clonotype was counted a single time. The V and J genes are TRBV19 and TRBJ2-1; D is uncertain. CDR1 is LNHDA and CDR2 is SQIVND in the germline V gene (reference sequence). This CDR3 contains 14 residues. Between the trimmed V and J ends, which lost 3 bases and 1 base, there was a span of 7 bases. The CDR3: CASSMSVSYNEQFF. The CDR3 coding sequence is TGTGCCAGTAGTATGAGCGTTTCCTACAATGAGCAGTTCTTC. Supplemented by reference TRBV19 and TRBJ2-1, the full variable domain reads DGGITQSPKYLFRKEGQNVTLSCEQNLNHDAMYWYRQDPGQGLRLIYYSQIVNDFQKGDIAEGYSVSREKKESFPLTVTSAQKNPTAFYLCASSMSVSYNEQFFGPGTRLTVL.

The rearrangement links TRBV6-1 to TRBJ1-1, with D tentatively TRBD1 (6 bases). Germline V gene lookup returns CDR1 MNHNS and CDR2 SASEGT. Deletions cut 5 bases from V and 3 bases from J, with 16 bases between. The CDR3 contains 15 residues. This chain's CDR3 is CASSQEQGWDTEAFF. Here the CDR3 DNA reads TGTGCCAGCAGTCAAGAGCAGGGGTGGGACACTGAAGCTTTCTTT.

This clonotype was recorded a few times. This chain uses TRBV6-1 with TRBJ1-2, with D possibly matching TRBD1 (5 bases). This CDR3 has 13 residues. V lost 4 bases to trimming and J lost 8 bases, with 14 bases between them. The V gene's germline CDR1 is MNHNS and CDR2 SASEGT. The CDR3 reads CASSVQDRDGYTF. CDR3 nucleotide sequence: TGTGCCAGCAGTGTTCAGGATAGGGACGGCTACACCTTC.

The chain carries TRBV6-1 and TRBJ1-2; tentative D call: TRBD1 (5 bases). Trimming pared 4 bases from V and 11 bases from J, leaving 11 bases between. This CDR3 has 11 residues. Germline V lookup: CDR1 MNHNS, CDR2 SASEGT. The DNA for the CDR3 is TGTGCCAGCAGTGGAACCTGGGGGTACACCTTC. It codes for CASSGTWGYTF.